One and the same sample provided the 12 T cell receptor beta chains below, sequenced in a study of vaccination and CD4 T cells after COVID-19. Antigen specificity for these receptors is unknown. The treatment here: approximately 9-day PBMC culture with coronavirus spike peptide pools or control peptides (ViraFEST assay). The Oncomine TCR Beta short-read assay was applied to DNA of cultured CD4+ T cells. A single record per CDR3 protein comes from TCRdb applying MiXCR to the PCR reads. The sample lists 9,000 to 15,000 distinct CDR3 sequences, approximately 58% occurring once. The specimen was CD4+ T cells from blood, cultured in vitro. The receptor set was obtained from a human donor who had recovered from COVID-19.

This chain joins TRBV6-1 and TRBJ2-3; TRBD1 might be the D (5 bases). This CDR3 spans 14 amino acids. The ends were cut back, 1 base at V and 10 bases at J, with 15 bases in the middle. Germline loops: CDR1 MNHNS, CDR2 SASEGT. The CDR3 reads CASSEGLAGPSQYF. The CDR3 DNA reads as TGTGCCAGCAGTGAAGGTCTCGCAGGGCCTTCGCAGTATTTT.

This clonotype was picked up a small number of times. The J gene is TRBJ1-1, the V gene TRBV6-1; 8 bases agree with TRBD1. The trim removed 1 base at V and 12 bases at J, leaving 7 bases unmatched. Germline values: CDR1 MNHNS, CDR2 SASEGT. The CDR3 has 13 amino acids. CDR3 nucleotide sequence: TGTGCCAGCAGTGAAGGTGGACAGGGTCAGACTTTCTTT. This sequence encodes CASSEGGQGQTFF.

This chain uses TRBV7-2 with TRBJ1-5; weak D call: TRBD1 (6 bases). The CDR3 extends over 16 amino acids. V lost 5 bases to trimming and J lost 5 bases, with 19 bases between them. The germline V gene has CDR1 SGHTA and CDR2 FQGNSA. The CDR3 DNA is TGTGCCAGCAGCCGAGAGGTGGGGGGCAGTGATCAGCCCCAGCATTTT. It codes for CASSREVGGSDQPQHF.

This clonotype was observed a few times. The genes are TRBV6-2 or TRBV6-3 and TRBJ2-7; the D gene is possibly TRBD1 (6 bases). The CDR3 spans 15 residues. CDR1 and CDR2 from the germline V gene are MNHEY and SVGEGT. V was clipped by 5 bases and J by 0 bases, with 14 bases between them. The CDR3 here is CASSPGPGASYEQYF. The CDR3 DNA reads TGTGCCAGCAGTCCAGGGCCAGGGGCCTCCTACGAGCAGTACTTC.

In its sample, this clonotype was seen once. As DNA, the CDR3 is TGTGCCAGCTGTGTACAGGACCACTATGGCTACACCTTC. Translated: CASCVQDHYGYTF. The chain links TRBV6-1 to TRBJ1-2; TRBD1 might be the D (5 bases). This CDR3 comprises 13 residues. Germline CDR1 and CDR2: MNHNS and SASEGT. V was shortened by 8 bases and J by 3 bases, with 13 bases between the two germline ends.

The chain combines TRBV6-1 with TRBJ2-7, with D tentatively TRBD1 (6 bases). The CDR3 covers 13 residues. V was clipped by 10 bases and J by 0 bases, with 13 bases between them. Germline CDR1 MNHNS, CDR2 SASEGT. The CDR3: CAIGEGVSYEQYF. The CDR3 region has the DNA TGTGCCATCGGCGAGGGGGTCTCCTACGAGCAGTACTTC.

The chain joins TRBV24-1 to TRBJ2-1, with a tentative D call TRBD2 (6 bases). Germline V gene data show CDR1 as KGHDR and CDR2 as SFDVKD. The ends were cut back, 2 bases at V and 9 bases at J, with 7 bases in the middle. This CDR3 has 12 residues. Written as DNA, the CDR3 is TGTGCCACCAGTGATTCGGGACTTGAGCAGTTCTTC. This sequence encodes CATSDSGLEQFF.

This chain uses TRBV6-1 with TRBJ1-2, with a possible D match to TRBD1 (5 bases). Deletions cut 1 base from V and 4 bases from J, with 16 bases between. The CDR3 is 16 amino acids. From germline, CDR1 is MNHNS and CDR2 SASEGT. The CDR3 reads CASSEGVGGFLYGYTF. For the CDR3, the DNA is TGTGCCAGCAGTGAAGGGGTGGGGGGGTTCCTCTATGGCTACACCTTC.

This clonotype was seen a handful of times. The J gene is TRBJ1-1, the V gene TRBV6-1; D gene uncertain. V lost 4 bases and J 3 bases, leaving 15 bases between the germline ends. CDR1 MNHNS and CDR2 SASEGT come from the germline V gene. This CDR3 is 15 amino acids long. This chain's CDR3 is CASSVMGRVDTEAFF. The DNA of the CDR3 is TGTGCCAGCAGTGTTATGGGGAGGGTGGACACTGAAGCTTTCTTT.

The chain's CDR3 is CASSLGDEETQYF. CDR3 coding DNA: TGTGCCAGCAGCCTCGGGGATGAAGAGACCCAGTACTTC. This chain uses TRBV11-3 with TRBJ2-5; TRBD2 might be the D (5 bases). Trimming took 5 bases from V and 3 from J, leaving 10 bases between them. This CDR3 contains 13 residues. In germline, CDR1 is SGHNT, CDR2 YENEEA. Full variable domain (remainder filled in from reference TRBV11-3 and TRBJ2-5): EAGVVQSPRYKIIEKKQPVAFWCNPISGHNTLYWYLQNLGQGPELLIRYENEEAVDDSQLPKDRFSAERLKGVDSTLKIQPAELGDSAVYLCASSLGDEETQYFGPGTRLLVL.

This chain uses TRBV12-3 or TRBV12-4 with TRBJ2-2, with D possibly being TRBD1 (6 bases). Trimming left V 5 bases short and J 4 bases short, with 14 bases between. The CDR3 consists of 15 residues. This CDR3 is CASSLQGLITGELFF. In DNA, the CDR3 is TGTGCCAGCAGTCTCCAGGGGTTGATCACCGGGGAGCTGTTTTTT.

There are a few counts of this clonotype. The rearrangement joins TRBV7-9 to TRBJ2-1; 14 positions agree with TRBD2. The CDR3 runs to 16 residues. Germline trimming cut 7 bases from V and 5 bases from J; bases unmatched to any gene: 7. CDR1 and CDR2 (germline): SEHNR, FQNEAQ (reference sequence). The CDR3 DNA reads as TGTGCCAGCACCATTCTGGGACTAGCGGGGGACAATGAGCAGTTCTTC. This encodes CASTILGLAGDNEQFF.